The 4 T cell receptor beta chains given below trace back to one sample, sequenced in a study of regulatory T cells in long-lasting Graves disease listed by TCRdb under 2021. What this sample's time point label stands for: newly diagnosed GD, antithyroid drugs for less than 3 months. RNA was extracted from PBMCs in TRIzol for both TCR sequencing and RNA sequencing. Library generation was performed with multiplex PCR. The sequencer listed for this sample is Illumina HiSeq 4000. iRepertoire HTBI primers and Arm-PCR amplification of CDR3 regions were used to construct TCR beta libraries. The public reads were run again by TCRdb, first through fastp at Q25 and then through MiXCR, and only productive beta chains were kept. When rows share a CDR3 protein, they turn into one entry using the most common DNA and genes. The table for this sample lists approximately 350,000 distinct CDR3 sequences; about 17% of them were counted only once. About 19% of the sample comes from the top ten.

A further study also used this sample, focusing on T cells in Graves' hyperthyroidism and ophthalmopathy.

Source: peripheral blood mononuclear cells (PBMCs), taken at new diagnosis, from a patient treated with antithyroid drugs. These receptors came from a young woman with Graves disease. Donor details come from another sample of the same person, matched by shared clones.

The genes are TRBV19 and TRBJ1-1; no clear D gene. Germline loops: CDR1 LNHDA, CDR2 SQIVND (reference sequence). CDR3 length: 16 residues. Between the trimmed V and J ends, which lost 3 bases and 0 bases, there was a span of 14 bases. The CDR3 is CASSMLYGFMNTEAFF. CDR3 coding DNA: TGTGCCAGTAGTATGTTATACGGGTTCATGAACACTGAAGCTTTCTTT.

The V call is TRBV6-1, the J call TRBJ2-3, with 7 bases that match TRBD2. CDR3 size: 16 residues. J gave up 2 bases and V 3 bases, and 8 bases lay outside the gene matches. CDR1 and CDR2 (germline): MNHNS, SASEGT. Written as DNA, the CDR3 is TGTGCCAGCAGTGATGCGGGCGGGGGAAACACAGATACGCAGTATTTT. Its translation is CASSDAGGGNTDTQYF.

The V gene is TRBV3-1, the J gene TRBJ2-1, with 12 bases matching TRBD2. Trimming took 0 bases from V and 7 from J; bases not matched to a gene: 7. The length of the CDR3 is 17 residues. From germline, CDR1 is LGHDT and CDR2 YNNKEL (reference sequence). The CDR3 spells CASSQELRGLAGNEQFF. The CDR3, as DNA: TGTGCCAGCAGCCAAGAGCTCCGGGGACTAGCGGGTAATGAGCAGTTCTTC.

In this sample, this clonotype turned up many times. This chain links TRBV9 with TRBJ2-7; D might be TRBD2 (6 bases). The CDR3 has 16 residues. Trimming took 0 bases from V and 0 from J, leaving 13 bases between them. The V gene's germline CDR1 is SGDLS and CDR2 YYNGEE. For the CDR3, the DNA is TGTGCCAGCAGCGTAGTCGAACGCGGGAACTCCTACGAGCAGTACTTC. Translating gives CASSVVERGNSYEQYF.